The 14 T cell receptor beta chains given below trace back to one sample, sequenced in a study of CDR3 diversity in severe acne. TCRdb ran MiXCR on the PCR reads and lists one entry per CDR3 protein. The sample lists some 84,000 distinct CDR3 sequences, around 50% occurring once. The sample comprised blood. The receptors originated from a male donor in good health, serving as a control.

In the case of this clonotype: This could be a read error, since a much larger clone is one nucleotide away. Given the absence of the conserved phenylalanine or tryptophan at the CDR3 end, a read error is likely. The V call is TRBV5-1, the J call TRBJ2-5; the D call may be TRBD1 or TRBD2 (5 bases each). Germline V gives CDR1 SGHRS, CDR2 YFSETQ. The CDR3 runs 14 residues. Trimming took 5 bases from V and 2 from J, leaving 13 bases between them. This CDR3 reads CASRARDRQETQYL. The CDR3 DNA follows: TGCGCCAGCAGGGCCCGGGACCGGCAAGAGACCCAGTACCTC.

The genes are TRBV7-2 and TRBJ2-2; D perhaps matches TRBD2 (6 bases). Germline values: CDR1 SGHTA, CDR2 FQGNSA. V gave up 2 bases and J gave up 5 bases, with 12 bases separating them. This CDR3 has 15 amino acids. The CDR3 spells CASSLMTGLTGELFF. The CDR3 bases are TGTGCCAGCAGCTTAATGACGGGACTTACCGGGGAGCTGTTTTTT. The variable domain in full, with the rest retrieved from reference TRBV7-2 and TRBJ2-2, is GAGVSQSPSNKVTEKGKDVELRCDPISGHTALYWYRQSLGQGLEFLIYFQGNSAPDKSGLPSDRFSAERTGGSVSTLTIQRTQQEDSAVYLCASSLMTGLTGELFFGEGSRLTVL.

The CDR3, as DNA: TGTGCCAGCAGTGAAAGGATGGCGGGACGGCATTCTTATAGCAATCAGCCCCAGCATTTT. Translating it yields CASSERMAGRHSYSNQPQHF. The rearrangement links TRBV6-1 to TRBJ1-5, with D possibly matching TRBD1 (5 bases). CDR3 length: 20 residues. The germline V and J ends were trimmed by 2 bases and 0 bases, with 23 bases remaining between them. From germline, CDR1 is MNHNS and CDR2 SASEGT.

This clonotype was seen more than once but under ten times. The chain combines TRBV7-9 with TRBJ1-4, with unresolved D. The CDR3 runs 12 residues. The V end was cut by 6 bases, the J end by 7 bases, with 9 bases between. The germline V gene has CDR1 SEHNR and CDR2 FQNEAQ (reference sequence). The CDR3 sequence: CASRAVTEKLFF. The CDR3 region has the DNA TGTGCCAGCAGGGCAGTTACTGAAAAACTGTTTTTT.

V gene TRBV5-1 combines with J gene TRBJ1-1; perhaps TRBD1 as D (6 bases). This CDR3 is built from 13 residues. The germline CDR1 and CDR2 sequences are SGHRS and YFSETQ. The V end lost 5 bases, the J end lost 7 bases, and 15 bases lay between the germline ends. The CDR3 is CASRRGALGEAFF. The CDR3 coding sequence is TGCGCCAGCAGAAGGGGGGCCCTCGGTGAAGCTTTCTTT.

This clonotype has ten or more counts. The chain is built from TRBV24-1 and TRBJ1-2, with 9 bases fitting TRBD1. CDR3 size: 17 residues. The germline V gene has CDR1 KGHDR and CDR2 SFDVKD. The trim removed 1 base at V and 1 base at J, leaving 6 bases unmatched. CDR3 residues: CATSDLWTGALNYGYTF. The CDR3 nucleotides are TGTGCCACCAGTGATTTATGGACAGGGGCCCTTAACTATGGCTACACCTTC.

This clonotype was seen only once. This chain uses TRBV5-5 with TRBJ1-2; D uncertain. The V end lost 0 bases, the J end lost 9 bases, and 12 bases lay between the germline ends. The germline gives CDR1 SGHKS, CDR2 YYEKEE (reference sequence). The CDR3 totals 13 residues. In nucleotides, the CDR3 is TGTGCCAGCAGCTTGGAGGATCAGAGCCGCTACACCTTC. Amino acid sequence: CASSLEDQSRYTF.

This clonotype occurred a few times. This rearrangement joins TRBV19 to TRBJ1-2; unclear D gene. This CDR3 is 12 amino acids long. The germline V gene encodes CDR1 LNHDA and CDR2 SQIVND (reference sequence). The V end was cut by 9 bases, the J end by 7 bases, with 15 bases between. This chain's CDR3 is CASLRPAVGYTF. As DNA, the CDR3 is TGTGCCAGCTTAAGGCCGGCGGTTGGCTACACCTTC. Complete variable domain (other parts from reference TRBV19 and TRBJ1-2): DGGITQSPKYLFRKEGQNVTLSCEQNLNHDAMYWYRQDPGQGLRLIYYSQIVNDFQKGDIAEGYSVSREKKESFPLTVTSAQKNPTAFYLCASLRPAVGYTFGSGTRLTVV.

At least ten counts were recorded for this clonotype. The chain recombines TRBV9 with TRBJ2-3; the D gene is possibly TRBD2 (6 bases). This CDR3 contains 14 residues. Trimming shortened V by 3 bases and J by 11 bases, and 19 bases separated the two germline ends. The germline V gene has CDR1 SGDLS and CDR2 YYNGEE. CDR3 loop: CASSAQTTSTKQYF. The CDR3 DNA follows: TGTGCCAGCAGCGCCCAGACGACTAGTACCAAGCAGTATTTT. The variable domain in full, with the rest retrieved from reference TRBV9 and TRBJ2-3, is DSGVTQTPKHLITATGQRVTLRCSPRSGDLSVYWYQQSLDQGLQFLIQYYNGEERAKGNILERFSAQQFPDLHSELNLSSLELGDSALYFCASSAQTTSTKQYFGPGTRLTVL.

In its sample, this clonotype was seen a few times. The gene calls are TRBV10-1 and TRBJ2-7; 16 bases are shared with TRBD2. This CDR3 comprises 15 residues. From germline, CDR1 is WNHNN and CDR2 SYGVQD (reference sequence). The trim removed 9 bases at V and 4 bases at J, leaving 6 bases unmatched. The CDR3 loop reads CASAGLAGGRYEQYF. The CDR3 nucleotides read TGCGCCAGTGCGGGACTAGCGGGGGGGCGGTACGAGCAGTACTTC.

This sequence joins TRBV25-1 and TRBJ2-5; 7 nucleotides line up with TRBD1. This CDR3 comprises 19 residues. The germline V gene has CDR1 MGHDK and CDR2 SYGVNS. Germline trimming cut 5 bases from V and 0 bases from J; bases unmatched to any gene: 18. The CDR3, as DNA: TGTGCCAGCAGTCAACCCAAAAGGGGCAGGGGGAGTTACCAAGAGACCCAGTACTTC. Protein sequence: CASSQPKRGRGSYQETQYF.

This clonotype showed up many times. This chain joins TRBV6-2 or TRBV6-3 and TRBJ2-4; 9 bases match TRBD2. With V trimmed by 6 bases and J by 12 bases, 12 bases remained unmatched. The CDR3 runs 14 residues. CDR1 MNHEY and CDR2 SVGEGT come from the germline V gene. The CDR3 DNA sequence: TGTGCCAGCAGACCTCCTGGCGGGGGGGAGGGTCAGTACTTC. Its protein is CASRPPGGGEGQYF.

V is TRBV29-1 and J is TRBJ2-2; 7 nucleotides match TRBD1. With 6 bases clipped from V and 2 bases from J, the junction kept 18 bases outside the gene matches. Germline V lookup: CDR1 SQVTM, CDR2 ANQGSEA. This CDR3 comprises 18 residues. CDR3 region: CSVGRGGRDRENTGELFF. The CDR3 region has the DNA TGCAGCGTGGGGAGAGGGGGCCGGGACCGGGAAAACACCGGGGAGCTGTTTTTT.

As for this clonotype: One end of the junction fails to match germline, which may point to a read error. J is TRBJ1-2 and V is TRBV25-1, with 10 bases identical to TRBD1. The germline V gene has CDR1 MGHDK and CDR2 SYGVNS. This CDR3 contains 18 residues. CDR3 DNA sequence: TGTGCCAGCGGTGAAGAGTCCCGGGACAGGGGTCGGGGCTATGGCTACACCTTC. The encoded protein is CASGEESRDRGRGYGYTF.